This TCR beta chain appears in the sequencing data of a study of PD-1 blockade in mismatch repair-deficient tumors. About the research overall: Enrolled about 2012-2016, patients had progressing, pretreated mismatch repair-deficient cancers of 12 types.

Remarks on this clone: Its antigen is still unknown.

As to time point: roughly 11-day in vitro stimulation with candidate neoantigen peptide 3. The V segment lost 1 base and the J segment 2 bases; nucleotides outside the gene matches: 5. The CDR3 has 15 amino acids. Germline-derived CDR1 and CDR2 are SGHVS and FQNEAQ. Using immunoSEQ multiplex PCR, the repertoire was profiled, and TCRdb retains in-frame clones only, with some absent. The profile covers fewer than 13,000 clones, with under 95% appearing a single time and more than 7.5% taken by the ten largest. The source was cells cultured in vitro, collected from a patient treated with pembrolizumab. This receptor was identified in an adult with mismatch repair-deficient cancer. The rearrangement links TRBV7-8 to TRBJ2-7; 7 nucleotides agree with TRBD2. CDR3 residues: CASSLVTGGTYEQYF. DNA for the CDR3: TGTGCCAGCAGCTTAGTCACGGGGGGTACCTACGAGCAGTACTTC.